The clone carrying this T cell receptor (beta chain) showed up many times. Preparing the TCRbeta library involved the use of unique molecular identifiers. TCRdb reprocessed the PCR reads with MiXCR, giving one entry per CDR3 protein. This table holds about 690,000 distinct CDR3 sequences, about 15% found once. The data derive from a study of T-cell reconstitution after alpha-beta-depleted transplantation in children. The sample here was PBMCs from the stem cell graft donor, taken from the stem cell graft. The receptor comes from a human donor who donated a stem cell graft to a child with acute myeloid leukemia.

This CDR3 is CSARFRGRQNEQFF. DNA for the CDR3: TGCAGTGCTAGATTCAGGGGGCGCCAGAATGAGCAGTTCTTC. The rearrangement links TRBV20-1 to TRBJ2-1, with 8 bases identical to TRBD1. Germline V gene sequence: CDR1 DFQATT, CDR2 SNEGSKA (reference sequence). Losses at the gene ends were 2 bases for V and 7 bases for J; bases not matched to a gene: 7. The CDR3 is 14 residues long.